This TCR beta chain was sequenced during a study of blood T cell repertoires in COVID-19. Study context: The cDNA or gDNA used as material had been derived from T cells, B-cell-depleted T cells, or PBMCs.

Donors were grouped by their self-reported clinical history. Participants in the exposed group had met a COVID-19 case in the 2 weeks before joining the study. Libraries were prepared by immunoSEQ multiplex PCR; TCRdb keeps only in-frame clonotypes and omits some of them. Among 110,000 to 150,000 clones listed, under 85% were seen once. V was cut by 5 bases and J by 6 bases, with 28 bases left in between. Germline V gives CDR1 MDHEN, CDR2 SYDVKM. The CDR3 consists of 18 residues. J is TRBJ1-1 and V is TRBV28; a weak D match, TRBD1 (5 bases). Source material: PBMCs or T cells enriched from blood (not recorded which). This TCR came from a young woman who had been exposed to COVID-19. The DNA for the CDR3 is TGTGCCAGCAGTCTACCTCCGGGGGTGCGTATTTCGGGGGCTGAAGCTTTCTTT. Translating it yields CASSLPPGVRISGAEAFF.